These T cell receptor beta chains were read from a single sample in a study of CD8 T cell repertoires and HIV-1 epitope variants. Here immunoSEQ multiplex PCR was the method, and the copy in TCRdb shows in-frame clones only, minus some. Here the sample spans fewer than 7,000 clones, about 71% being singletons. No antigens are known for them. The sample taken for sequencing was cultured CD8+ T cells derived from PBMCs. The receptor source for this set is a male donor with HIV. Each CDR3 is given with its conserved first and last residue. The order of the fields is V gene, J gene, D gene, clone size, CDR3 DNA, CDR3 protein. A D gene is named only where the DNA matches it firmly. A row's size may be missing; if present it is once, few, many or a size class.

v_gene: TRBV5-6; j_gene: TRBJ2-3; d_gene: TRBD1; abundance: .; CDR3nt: TGTGCCAGCAGCTTCGGGACAGGGCTTCTTGCAGATACGCAGTATTTT; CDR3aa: CASSFGTGLLADTQYF
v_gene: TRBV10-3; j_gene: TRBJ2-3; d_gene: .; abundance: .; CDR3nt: TGTGCCATCTGGGACGCCAGCACAGATACGCAGTATTTT; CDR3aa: CAIWDASTDTQYF
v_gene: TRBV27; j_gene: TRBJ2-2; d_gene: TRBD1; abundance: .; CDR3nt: TGTGCCAGCAGTGACGGGACAGCCACCGGGGAGCTGTTTTTT; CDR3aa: CASSDGTATGELFF
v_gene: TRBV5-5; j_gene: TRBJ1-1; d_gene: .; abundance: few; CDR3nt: TGTGCCAGCAGCTTGGGGGTGAACACTGAAGCTTTCTTT; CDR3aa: CASSLGVNTEAFF
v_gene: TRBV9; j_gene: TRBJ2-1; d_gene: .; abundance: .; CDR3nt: TGTGCCAGCAGCGCAGGGGGGACGGTGAGTTCGGGGCAGTTCTTC; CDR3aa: CASSAGGTVSSGQFF
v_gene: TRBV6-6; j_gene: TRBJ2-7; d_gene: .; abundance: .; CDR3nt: TGTGCCACGGAAGGAGACAGCTCCTACGAGCAGTACTTC; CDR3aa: CATEGDSSYEQYF
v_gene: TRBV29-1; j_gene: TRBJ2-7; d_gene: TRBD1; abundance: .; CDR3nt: TGCAGCGTTGAGGGGGGGACAGGGAGGGACTACGAGCAGTACTTC; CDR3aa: CSVEGGTGRDYEQYF
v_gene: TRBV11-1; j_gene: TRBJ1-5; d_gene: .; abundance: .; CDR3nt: TGTGCCAGCAGCCCGAGCTATAGCAATCAGCCCCAGCATTTT; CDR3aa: CASSPSYSNQPQHF
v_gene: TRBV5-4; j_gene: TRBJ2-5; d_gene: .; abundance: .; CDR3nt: TGTGCCAGCAGCTCACCCAGGAGCCAAGAGACCCAGTACTTC; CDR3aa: CASSSPRSQETQYF
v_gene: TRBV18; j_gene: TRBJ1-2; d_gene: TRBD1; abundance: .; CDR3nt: TGTGCCAGCTCAAAGTCAGGGGGCGCCGATGGCTACACCTTC; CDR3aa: CASSKSGGADGYTF
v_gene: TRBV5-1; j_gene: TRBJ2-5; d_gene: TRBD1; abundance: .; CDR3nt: TGCGCCAGCAGCTTGGAGGGGACAGGGGGATTGGAGACCCAGTACTTC; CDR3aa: CASSLEGTGGLETQYF
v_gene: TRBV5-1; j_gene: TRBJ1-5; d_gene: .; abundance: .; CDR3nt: TGCGCCAGCAGCTTGGCCGGGAATAGCAATCAGCCCCAGCATTTT; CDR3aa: CASSLAGNSNQPQHF
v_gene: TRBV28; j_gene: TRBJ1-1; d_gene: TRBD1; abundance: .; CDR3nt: TGTGCCAGCAGTGTCTGGCAGGGGGGGGATAACACTGAAGCTTTCTTT; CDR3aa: CASSVWQGGDNTEAFF
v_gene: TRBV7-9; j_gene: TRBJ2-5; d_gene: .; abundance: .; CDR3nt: TGTGCCAGCAGCGCGTCCGGGATGGGAGGAGAGACCCAGTACTTC; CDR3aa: CASSASGMGGETQYF
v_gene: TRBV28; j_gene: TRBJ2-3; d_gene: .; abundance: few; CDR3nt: TGTGCCAGCAGGTACACAGATACGCAGTATTTT; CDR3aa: CASRYTDTQYF
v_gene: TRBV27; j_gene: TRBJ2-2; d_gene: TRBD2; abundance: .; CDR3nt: TGTGCCAGCAGTTTTACGACTAGCGGGAACTTAAACACCGGGGAGCTGTTTTTT; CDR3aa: CASSFTTSGNLNTGELFF